This TCR beta chain was sequenced during a study of blood T cell repertoires in COVID-19. About the research overall: Samples representing acute and convalescent COVID-19 were sourced from the United States, Italy and Spain. T cells, B-cell-depleted T cells, or PBMCs provided the cDNA or gDNA that served as material.

Allocation to cohorts depended on clinical history reported by the participants. The V and J ends lost 7 bases and 5 bases, in that order; junction bases with no gene match: 3. Germline CDR1 reads SNHLY; CDR2 reads FYNNEI. The CDR3 contains 15 residues. Profiling relied on immunoSEQ multiplex PCR, and the TCRdb table lists in-frame clones only, not all of them. Of some 510,000 clones listed, 88% are singletons. This receptor was taken from a woman between 40 and 50 years old who had recovered from COVID-19. The rearrangement links TRBV2 to TRBJ2-2; 14 nucleotides agree with TRBD2. The sequenced sample was PBMCs or T cells enriched from blood (not recorded which). The CDR3 sequence: CASTGTSGSTGELFF. The CDR3 DNA reads as TGTGCCAGCACCGGGACTAGCGGGAGTACCGGGGAGCTGTTTTTT.